Listed below are T cell receptor beta chains from one sample, sequenced in a study of response to subunit inactivated influenza vaccine. A single record per CDR3 protein comes from TCRdb applying MiXCR to the RT-PCR reads. The repertoire includes around 480,000 distinct CDR3 sequences, about 15% of them detected once, and roughly 3.1% sits in the top ten. Material: CD4+ T cells sorted from PBMCs, obtained approximately 25 months after vaccination. The receptors here all came from a man aged 50 to 69 who received an inactivated influenza vaccine. Both conserved end residues are part of each CDR3. Each record gives: D gene, CDR3 length, V gene, J gene, clone size, CDR3 DNA, CDR3 protein. A D gene is named only where the DNA matches it firmly. Some rows have no size entry. The others give once, few or many, or a class for an expanded clone.

TRBD1	18	TRBV19	TRBJ2-6	.	TGTGCCAGTAGTCAGACAGGGGGCTCTCTTTCTGGGGCCAACGTCCTGACTTTC	CASSQTGGSLSGANVLTF
.	14	TRBV10-3	TRBJ1-1	few	TGTGCCTCTAGTGGGCAGGGTGGAGGCACTGAAGCTTTCTTT	CASSGQGGGTEAFF
TRBD1	15	TRBV7-6	TRBJ2-5	.	TGTGCCAGCAGCTTATTCGGGACAGTCCAAGAGACCCAGTACTTC	CASSLFGTVQETQYF
.	13	TRBV12-3/TRBV12-4	TRBJ2-1	.	TGTGCCAGCAGTCGGACCGATCGCAATGAGCAGTTCTTC	CASSRTDRNEQFF
TRBD1	11	TRBV20-1	TRBJ1-2	.	TGCAGGCTAGGACAGGGGCTTGGCTACACCTTC	CRLGQGLGYTF
.	19	TRBV4-2	TRBJ2-3	.	TGTGCCAGCAGTCCCGGGACATCTAGCATGAGTTCTAGCACAGATACGCAGTATTTT	CASSPGTSSMSSSTDTQYF
TRBD1	15	TRBV5-1	TRBJ1-6	few	TGCGCCAGCAGCCTCCGGGACAGGGGGAATTCACCCCTCCACTTT	CASSLRDRGNSPLHF
TRBD1	15	TRBV20-1	TRBJ2-7	.	TGCAGTGCTGGGCTCCGGACAGGGGCCTTCGGCGAGCAGTACTTC	CSAGLRTGAFGEQYF
TRBD1	12	TRBV3-1	TRBJ1-1	few	TGTGCCAGCAGGGGACAGAACCTTAAAGCTTTCTTT	CASRGQNLKAFF
TRBD1	14	TRBV6-5	TRBJ2-7	.	TGTGCCAGCAGTTACTGGGACAGGCCCTACGAGCAGTACTTC	CASSYWDRPYEQYF
.	15	TRBV9	TRBJ2-3	many	TGTGCCAGCAGCGAGGGGACCTTCAGCACAGATACGCAGTATTTT	CASSEGTFSTDTQYF
.	18	TRBV4-2	TRBJ2-3	few	TGTGCCAGCAGCCAAGAGGGGGCAGGGTTCGGATTCACAGATACGCAGTATTTT	CASSQEGAGFGFTDTQYF
TRBD2	18	TRBV28	TRBJ2-3	.	TGTGCCAGCAGTCCACAGGGACTAGCGGGGGGGACCACAGATACGCAGTATTTT	CASSPQGLAGGTTDTQYF
.	15	TRBV7-2	TRBJ2-1	.	TGTGCCAGCAGCTTAAGGGGCCTCGGGGGCGATGAGCAGTTCTTC	CASSLRGLGGDEQFF
TRBD2	15	TRBV4-2	TRBJ2-5	many	TGTGCCAGCAGCCAAGATGGCACTAGCGTAGAGACCCAGTACTTC	CASSQDGTSVETQYF
.	14	TRBV5-1	TRBJ1-1	.	TGCGCCAGCAGCTTGACAGCAGTGAACACTGAAGCTTTCTTT	CASSLTAVNTEAFF
TRBD1	13	TRBV5-1	TRBJ1-1	.	TGCGCCACCAAATACAGGGGAGACACTGAAGCTTTCTTT	CATKYRGDTEAFF
.	15	TRBV25-1	TRBJ2-1	.	TGTGCCAGCAGTGAATTCGGTAGCGGAGACAATGAGCAGTTCTTC	CASSEFGSGDNEQFF
TRBD1	13	TRBV12-3/TRBV12-4	TRBJ1-1	few	TGTGCCAGCAGATCGAACAGGGGCGCTGAAGCTTTCTTT	CASRSNRGAEAFF
TRBD2	14	TRBV3-1	TRBJ2-5	few	TGTGCCAGCAGCCATCGCGGGGGTCAAGAGACCCAGTACTTC	CASSHRGGQETQYF
TRBD2	14	TRBV20-1	TRBJ2-1	few	TGCAGTGCTAGAGATGGAGGACTAGCGGGAGGGCCGTTCTTC	CSARDGGLAGGPFF
.	16	TRBV13	TRBJ2-1	.	TGTGCCAGCAGCCGGCCTGGCGGGATGTCCTACAATGAGCAGTTCTTC	CASSRPGGMSYNEQFF
.	13	TRBV20-1	TRBJ2-7	.	TGCAGTGCTAGCCCCCGGGCCTCCTACGAGCAGTACTTC	CSASPRASYEQYF
.	15	TRBV27	TRBJ2-3	.	TGTGCCAGCAGTGCAGAAGGGCTAGGGGCAGATACGCAGTATTTT	CASSAEGLGADTQYF
TRBD1	16	TRBV12-3/TRBV12-4	TRBJ2-5	.	TGTGCCAGCAGTCGTCACAGGGGATACAGCCAAGAGACCCAGTACTTC	CASSRHRGYSQETQYF
TRBD2	14	TRBV20-1	TRBJ2-7	many	TGCAGTGTTGGACTAGCGGGGGCGACCCACGAGCAGTACTTC	CSVGLAGATHEQYF
TRBD1	12	TRBV29-1	TRBJ1-3	few	TGCAGCGTTGATCAGGGGGCTGACACCATATATTTT	CSVDQGADTIYF
TRBD1	13	TRBV2	TRBJ2-5	few	TGTGCCAGCGGACAGGGCCCTGGGGAGACCCAGTACTTC	CASGQGPGETQYF
.	12	TRBV5-1	TRBJ1-1	.	TGCGCCAGCAGCCCGGACCGCGGTGAAGCTTTCTTT	CASSPDRGEAFF
TRBD2	21	TRBV6-2/TRBV6-3	TRBJ2-1	.	TGTGCCAGCAGTTACAGCTCGGACATCGGGACTAGCGGGAGCTCCTACAATGAGCAGTTCTTC	CASSYSSDIGTSGSSYNEQFF
TRBD1	15	TRBV29-1	TRBJ1-4	.	TGCAGCGTTTCACGAGGACAGGGGCCTAATGAAAAACTGTTTTTT	CSVSRGQGPNEKLFF
.	15	TRBV11-3	TRBJ2-1	many	TGTGCCAGCAGCTCCGCTCGGGGCGGGTACAATGAGCAGTTCTTC	CASSSARGGYNEQFF
.	15	TRBV7-2	TRBJ2-7	.	TGTGCCAGCAGCTTAGCAGGGACAGGACTAGGCGAGCAGTACTTC	CASSLAGTGLGEQYF
TRBD2	15	TRBV20-1	TRBJ2-1	.	TGCAGTGCGGCTACTAGCGGGGGGACGTTCGGGGAGCAGTTCTTC	CSAATSGGTFGEQFF
.	15	TRBV20-1	TRBJ2-1	.	TGCAGTGCTAGAGATGGCGGGTATTACTACAATGAGCAGTTCTTC	CSARDGGYYYNEQFF
.	13	TRBV6-1	TRBJ2-3	many	TGTGCCAGCAGTCCACGGCTCGAAGATACGCAGTATTTT	CASSPRLEDTQYF
.	16	TRBV4-3	TRBJ2-3	few	TGCGCCAGCAGCCGGGAGACTAGTGGGGCAAGAGATACGCAGTATTTT	CASSRETSGARDTQYF